Listed below are T cell receptor beta chains from one sample, sequenced in a study of T cell responses to AZD1222 COVID-19 vaccine. Clones were sequenced by immunoSEQ multiplex PCR, and TCRdb holds only the in-frame ones, with some missing. The table includes approximately 130,000 clones, 65% to 90% detected once. Sequenced here: peripheral blood, sampled 28 days after the second dose of the MenACWY control vaccine. These receptors came from an adult who received the MenACWY meningococcal vaccine as a control. Each CDR3 is given with its conserved first and last residue. Clone sizes are given selectively: once, few, many, or a class where the clone is expanded.

size	V	J	CDR3
-	TRBV28	TRBJ1-5	CASSLIRPGQPQHF
-	TRBV5-1	TRBJ1-1	CASSLASGGNTEAFF
-	TRBV19	TRBJ1-1	CASSIEGPKDENTEAFF
few	TRBV6-5	TRBJ1-2	CASLSNDGYTF
-	TRBV7-2	TRBJ2-1	CASSLGARGPKNEQFF
-	TRBV6-5	TRBJ2-1	CASSRDYGNEQFF
once	TRBV7-9	TRBJ1-4	CASSLTAGANEKLFF
-	TRBV5-1	TRBJ1-1	CASSLVPGGNNDAFF
-	TRBV6-2/TRBV6-3	TRBJ1-6	CASSLPTGPSSRDSPLHF
few	TRBV2	TRBJ1-2	CASSEGTGGVLGYGYTF
-	TRBV28	TRBJ1-5	CASRIYKDSNQPQHF
-	TRBV18	TRBJ1-6	CASSPQQGDNSPLHF
-	TRBV6-1	TRBJ1-6	CASSAGTGGRYNSPLHF
-	TRBV4-1	TRBJ1-4	CASSRQGALNEKLFF
-	TRBV2	TRBJ1-2	CASTWGTGVYGYTF
-	TRBV13	TRBJ2-2	CASSFPPHTGELFF
-	TRBV5-5	TRBJ1-2	CASSFFVFRQGLQDGYTF
-	TRBV6-5	TRBJ1-5	CASKLGGYQPQHF
-	TRBV19	TRBJ2-2	CASSGTVNTGELFF
-	TRBV12-3/TRBV12-4	TRBJ2-2	CASSLVGTGELFF
-	TRBV7-3	TRBJ2-3	CASSLTFADTQYF
-	TRBV15	TRBJ2-5	CATSRDRGAQETQYF
-	TRBV2	TRBJ1-6	CASSEGGGSPLHF
-	TRBV25-1	TRBJ1-4	CASSEGGRPNEKLFF
-	TRBV2	TRBJ1-1	CASSQTAEAFF
-	TRBV7-6	TRBJ2-2	CASSYRTGVTGELFF
-	TRBV18	TRBJ2-2	CASSRIQGRLNTGELFF
-	TRBV5-1	TRBJ1-2	CASSLPSTGHGYTF
-	TRBV9	TRBJ2-6	CASSDETGGNVLTF
few	TRBV20-1	TRBJ2-3	CSASGSSTDTQYF
-	TRBV5-4	TRBJ2-5	CASSLDGRGKETQYF
-	TRBV5-1	TRBJ1-4	CASSLGFAGEKLFF
-	TRBV4-2	TRBJ1-4	CASSQGMSEKLFF